These 16 T cell receptor beta chains share one sample of origin, sequenced in a study of human T cells and chemical hapten exposure. The time point denotes: patch test 3, about 24 weeks after DPC sensitization. Treatment of the sample: therapeutic diphenylcyclopropenone sensitization with weekly scalp DPC. TCRdb reanalysed the RACE reads using MiXCR and keeps one entry per CDR3 protein. The sample carries some 110,000 distinct CDR3 sequences, 10% to 12% recorded once. Sequencing was performed on whole blood, taken in connection with sensitization to the hapten diphenylcyclopropenone (DPC). These receptors were taken from a woman aged 45-65 years with alopecia areata. Some clones in this sample may be carry-over from other donors' samples.

The rearrangement links TRBV6-2 or TRBV6-3 to TRBJ2-7; 10 bases align to TRBD1. Germline V lookup: CDR1 MNHEY, CDR2 SVGEGT. V lost 1 base, J lost 6 bases, and 6 bases stayed unmatched. The CDR3 covers 15 residues. The chain's CDR3 is CASSYFGQGEGEQYF. CDR3 bases: TGTGCCAGCAGTTACTTCGGACAGGGGGAAGGCGAGCAGTACTTC.

This chain joins TRBV25-1 and TRBJ1-1; no clear D gene. Germline V lookup: CDR1 MGHDK, CDR2 SYGVNS. The V gene lost 6 bases and the J gene lost 6 bases, with 11 bases spanning the gap. This CDR3 has 12 residues. The CDR3 DNA reads as TGTGCCAGCAGAGGGCCCGACCCTGAAGCTTTCTTT. Translated: CASRGPDPEAFF.

The chain combines TRBV5-1 with TRBJ1-4; TRBD1 agrees at 10 bases. Germline CDR1 and CDR2: SGHRS and YFSETQ. CDR3 length: 15 amino acids. The V and J ends lost 4 bases and 8 bases, in that order; junction bases with no gene match: 8. The CDR3 here is CASSPQGTGEEKLFF. The CDR3 region has the DNA TGCGCCAGCAGCCCGCAGGGGACAGGGGAGGAAAAACTGTTTTTT. Using reference TRBV5-1 and TRBJ1-4 for the parts outside the CDR3, the full variable domain is KAGVTQTPRYLIKTRGQQVTLSCSPISGHRSVSWYQQTPGQGLQFLFEYFSETQRNKGNFPGRFSGRQFSNSRSEMNVSTLELGDSALYLCASSPQGTGEEKLFFGSGTQLSVL.

This clonotype was picked up a small number of times. This rearrangement joins TRBV2 to TRBJ1-5, with D unclear. With 7 bases removed from V and 1 base from J, the gap between germline ends came to 8 bases. The CDR3 contains 13 residues. Germline V gene sequence: CDR1 SNHLY, CDR2 FYNNEI. As DNA, the CDR3 is TGTGCCAGCACCTTGGACAGCAATCAGCCCCAGCATTTT. Amino acids: CASTLDSNQPQHF.

This clonotype was recorded at least ten times. The chain recombines TRBV3-1 with TRBJ2-3, with D hard to call. CDR3 length: 15 residues. V lost 3 bases and J lost 0, with 10 bases in between. Germline V gene data show CDR1 as LGHDT and CDR2 as YNNKEL (reference sequence). Written as DNA, the CDR3 is TGTGCCAGCAGCCAGATGACGGGTAGCACAGATACGCAGTATTTT. It codes for CASSQMTGSTDTQYF.

This clonotype was seen a few times. V and J are TRBV28 and TRBJ2-3; TRBD2 is a possible D gene (5 bases). The CDR3 spans 14 residues. The V gene's germline CDR1 is MDHEN and CDR2 SYDVKM. V lost 6 bases and J 4 bases, leaving 14 bases between the germline ends. The CDR3 region has the DNA TGTGCCAGCAGCTTCCCTCGGGGTGCAGATACGCAGTATTTT. This gives the protein CASSFPRGADTQYF.

This clonotype was found a few times. The chain carries TRBV15 and TRBJ1-2; D might be TRBD1 (6 bases). The V and J ends lost 1 base and 6 bases respectively, with 12 bases between them. In germline, CDR1 is LNHNV, CDR2 YYDKDF (reference sequence). CDR3 length: 14 residues. The CDR3 here is CATSRGAGEDGYTF. As DNA, the CDR3 is TGTGCCACCAGCAGAGGAGCAGGGGAAGATGGCTACACCTTC.

This clonotype showed up just a few times. The V call is TRBV6-2 or TRBV6-3, the J call TRBJ2-7, with a tentative D call TRBD1 (6 bases). The CDR3 consists of 14 residues. V was shortened by 2 bases and J by 7 bases, with 15 bases between the two germline ends. Germline CDR1 reads MNHEY; CDR2 reads SVGEGT. CDR3: CASSYTQGLGEQYF. The DNA for the CDR3 is TGTGCCAGCAGTTACACGCAGGGGCTCGGGGAGCAGTACTTC.

The chain employs TRBV20-1 and TRBJ1-1, with no clear D. The V gene's germline CDR1 is DFQATT and CDR2 SNEGSKA (reference sequence). The CDR3 runs to 13 residues. The CDR3 sequence is CSAGKDAWTEAFF. The CDR3 coding sequence is TGCAGCGCTGGGAAGGACGCCTGGACTGAAGCTTTCTTT.

This clonotype was counted only a few times. The rearrangement links TRBV3-1 to TRBJ2-3, with D unresolved. This CDR3 comprises 12 residues. Germline V gene lookup returns CDR1 LGHDT and CDR2 YNNKEL (reference sequence). The V and J ends lost 1 base and 5 bases respectively, with 4 bases between them. CDR3 nucleotides: TGTGCCAGCAGCCAAGTGAAAGATACGCAGTATTTT. Its protein is CASSQVKDTQYF.

This clonotype was observed many times. V usage is TRBV2 and J usage is TRBJ2-2; D not resolved. CDR1 and CDR2 from the germline V gene are SNHLY and FYNNEI. Trimming stripped 7 bases from V and 0 bases from J, with 15 bases between. The CDR3 is made up of 16 amino acids. In nucleotides, the CDR3 is TGTGCCAGCACTCCGAGAGGTTTTTCGAACACCGGGGAGCTGTTTTTT. Its protein is CASTPRGFSNTGELFF. Combining the CDR3 with reference TRBV2 and TRBJ2-2 gives the whole variable domain EPEVTQTPSHQVTQMGQEVILRCVPISNHLYFYWYRQILGQKVEFLVSFYNNEISEKSEIFDDQFSVERPDGSNFTLKIRSTKLEDSAMYFCASTPRGFSNTGELFFGEGSRLTVL.

This clonotype came up a few times. The chain employs TRBV7-2 and TRBJ2-6, with D possibly TRBD1 on 6 matching bases. Trimming pared 5 bases from V and 2 bases from J, leaving 16 bases between. CDR3 length: 17 amino acids. Per germline, CDR1 SGHTA and CDR2 FQGNSA. CDR3 protein: CASSPAARGAGANVLTF. The CDR3 bases are TGTGCCAGCAGCCCCGCGGCCAGGGGCGCTGGGGCCAACGTCCTGACTTTC.

The V and J genes are TRBV3-1 and TRBJ1-5, with D possibly TRBD1 on 5 matching bases. Trimming cost V 3 bases and J 4 bases, with 13 bases left between them. CDR3 length equals 15 residues. Germline-derived CDR1 and CDR2 are LGHDT and YNNKEL (reference sequence). This CDR3 reads CASSQSGTVNQPQHF. The CDR3 nucleotides are TGTGCCAGCAGCCAGTCCGGGACGGTTAATCAGCCCCAGCATTTT.

CDR3 sequence reads: CASSFSGNPPDTQYF. The CDR3, as DNA: TGTGCCAGCAGTTTTAGCGGGAACCCCCCAGATACGCAGTATTTT. The V gene is TRBV6-2 or TRBV6-3, the J gene TRBJ2-3, with TRBD2 matching over 8 bases. The CDR3 length is 15 residues. Trimming took 4 bases from V and 4 from J; bases not matched to a gene: 7. Germline V gene lookup returns CDR1 MNHEY and CDR2 SVGEGT.

The CDR3 region is CASSLGGGQGADEQYF. CDR3 bases: TGTGCCAGCAGCTTAGGGGGGGGACAGGGGGCGGACGAGCAGTACTTC. V and J are TRBV7-6 and TRBJ2-7; TRBD1 matches at 12 bases. Per the germline V gene, CDR1 is SGHVS and CDR2 is FNYEAQ. The CDR3 is made up of 16 amino acids. The ends lost 1 base at V and 5 bases at J; junction bases unmatched: 6.

This clonotype was seen only a few times. The chain is built from TRBV20-1 and TRBJ2-3; the D is unclear. Germline V CDR1 and CDR2: DFQATT, SNEGSKA (reference sequence). V shed 4 bases and J shed 2 bases, with 16 bases lying between them. The CDR3 runs to 15 residues. CDR3 DNA sequence: TGCAGTGCTATCCTGGCCCTCTTCAACACAGATACGCAGTATTTT. This sequence encodes CSAILALFNTDTQYF.